The present T cell receptor (beta chain) was sequenced within a study of control samples from healthy donors and cancer patients. Clones were read by immunoSEQ multiplex PCR, and TCRdb kept only the in-frame ones, dropping some. Counted here are nearly 55,000 clones, approximately 95% occurring once; the ten biggest clones make up 1.5% to 2%. This TCR was sampled from a young woman in good health. Sequences were obtained from blood.

In nucleotides, the CDR3 is TGTGCCAGCAGCTCATCCTTGGGCACAGGGGGAAACTATGGCTACACCTTC. It translates to CASSSSLGTGGNYGYTF. The rearrangement joins TRBV5-5 to TRBJ1-2, with 8 bases matching TRBD1. The CDR3 runs to 17 residues. Germline V gene data show CDR1 as SGHKS and CDR2 as YYEKEE (reference sequence). Trimming removed 3 bases from V and 2 bases from J; junction bases left unmatched: 12.